This TCR beta chain was captured by sequencing in a study of shared clonotypes between healthy human individuals. For the study at large: Three plates each covered CD4 naive and memory; CD8 naive two, CD8 memory one. Study-level points and caveats: Represented diversity, genetic and exposure-history alike, was limited by few donors.

Only in-frame clones appear in the TCRdb table, and some are missing; sequencing was by immunoSEQ multiplex PCR. The sample carries about 1.5 million clones, roughly 96% recorded once. V lost 1 base and J 0 bases, leaving 10 bases between the germline ends. CDR1 is SEHNR and CDR2 is FQNEAQ in the germline V gene (reference sequence). This CDR3 has 16 residues. Regarding this clone: Its antigen is unknown.

The clonotype was recovered from a young man in good health. The chain links TRBV7-9 to TRBJ2-4; D is ambiguous. The sample taken for sequencing was naive CD4+ T cells sorted from blood. Stated subset: CD45RA+ positively selected. The CDR3 DNA follows: TGTGCCAGCAGCTTAGACTCCCTCATAGCCAAAAACATTCAGTACTTC. It codes for CASSLDSLIAKNIQYF.